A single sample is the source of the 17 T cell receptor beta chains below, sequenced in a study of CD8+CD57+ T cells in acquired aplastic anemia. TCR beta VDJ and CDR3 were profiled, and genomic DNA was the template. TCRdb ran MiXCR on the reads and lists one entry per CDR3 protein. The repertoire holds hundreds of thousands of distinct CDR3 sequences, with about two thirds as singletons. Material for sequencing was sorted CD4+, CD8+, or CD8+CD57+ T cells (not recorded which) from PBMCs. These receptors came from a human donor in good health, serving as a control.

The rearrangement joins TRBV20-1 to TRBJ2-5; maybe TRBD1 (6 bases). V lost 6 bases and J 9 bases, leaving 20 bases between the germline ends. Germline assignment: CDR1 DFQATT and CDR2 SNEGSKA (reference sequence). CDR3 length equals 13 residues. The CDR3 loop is CSAKTGRGDAQYF. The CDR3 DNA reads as TGCAGTGCCAAAACAGGGCGAGGAGATGCCCAGTACTTC.

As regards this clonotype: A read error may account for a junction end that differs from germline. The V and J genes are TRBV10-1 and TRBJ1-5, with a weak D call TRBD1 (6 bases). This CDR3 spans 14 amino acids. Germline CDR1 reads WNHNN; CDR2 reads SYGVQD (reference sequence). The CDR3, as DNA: TGCGCCAGCAGTGCCATAGGGGGGAATCAACCCCACCATTTT. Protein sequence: CASSAIGGNQPHHF.

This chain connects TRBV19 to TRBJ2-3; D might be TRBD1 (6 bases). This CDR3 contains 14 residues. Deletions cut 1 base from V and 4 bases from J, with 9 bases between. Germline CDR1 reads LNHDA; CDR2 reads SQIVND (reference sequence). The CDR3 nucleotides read TGTGCCAGTAGTATAGCCAGGGGCGCAGATACGCAGTATTTT. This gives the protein CASSIARGADTQYF.

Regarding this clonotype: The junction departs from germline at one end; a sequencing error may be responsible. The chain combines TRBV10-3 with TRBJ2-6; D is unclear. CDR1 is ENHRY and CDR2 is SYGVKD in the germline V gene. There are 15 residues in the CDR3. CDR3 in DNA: TGTGCCAGCAGTGGCGAACACGCAAGGTCCAACGTCCTGTCTTTC. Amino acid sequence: CASSGEHARSNVLSF.

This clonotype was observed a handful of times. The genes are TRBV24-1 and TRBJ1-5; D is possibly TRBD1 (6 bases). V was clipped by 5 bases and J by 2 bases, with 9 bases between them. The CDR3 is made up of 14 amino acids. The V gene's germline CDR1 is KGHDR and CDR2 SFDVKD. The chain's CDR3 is CATSARGGNQPQHF. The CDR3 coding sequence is TGTGCCACCAGTGCCAGGGGCGGCAATCAGCCCCAGCATTTT.

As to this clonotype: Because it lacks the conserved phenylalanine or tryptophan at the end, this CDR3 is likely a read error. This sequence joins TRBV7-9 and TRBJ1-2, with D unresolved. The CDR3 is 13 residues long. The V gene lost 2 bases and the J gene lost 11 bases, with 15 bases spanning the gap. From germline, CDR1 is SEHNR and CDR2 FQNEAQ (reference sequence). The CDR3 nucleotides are TGTGCCAGCAGCTTACAACAAGACTATGAGTACACCTTG. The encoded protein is CASSLQQDYEYTL.

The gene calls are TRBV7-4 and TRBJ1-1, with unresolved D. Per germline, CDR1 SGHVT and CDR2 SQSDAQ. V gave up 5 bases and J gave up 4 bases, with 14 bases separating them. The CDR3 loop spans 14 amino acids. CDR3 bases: TGTGCCAGCAGCGAGTCGAGAATACGCACTGAAGCTTTCTTT. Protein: CASSESRIRTEAFF.

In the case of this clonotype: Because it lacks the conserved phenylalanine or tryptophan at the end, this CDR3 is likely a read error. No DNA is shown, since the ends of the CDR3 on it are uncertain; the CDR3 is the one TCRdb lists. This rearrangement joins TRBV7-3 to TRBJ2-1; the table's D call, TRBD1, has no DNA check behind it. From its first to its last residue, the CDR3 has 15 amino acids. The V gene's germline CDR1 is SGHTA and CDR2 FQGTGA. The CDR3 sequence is CASSLLGQNGYTFGS.

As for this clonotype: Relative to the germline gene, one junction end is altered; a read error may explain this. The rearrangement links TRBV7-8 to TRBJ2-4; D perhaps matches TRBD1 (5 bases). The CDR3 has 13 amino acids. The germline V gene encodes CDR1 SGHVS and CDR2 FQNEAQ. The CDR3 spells CASSLYAQNRKSF. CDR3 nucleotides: TGTGCCAGCAGCCTTTACGCACAAAACAGGAAGTCCTTC.

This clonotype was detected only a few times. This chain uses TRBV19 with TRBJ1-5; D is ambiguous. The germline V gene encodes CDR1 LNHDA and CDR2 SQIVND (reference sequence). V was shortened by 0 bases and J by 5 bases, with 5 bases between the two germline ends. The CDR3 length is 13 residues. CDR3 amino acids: CASSIDSDQPQHF. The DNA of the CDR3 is TGTGCCAGTAGTATAGACAGCGATCAGCCCCAGCATTTT.

The CDR3: CASSVGPTGRNTGELFF. The CDR3 DNA reads TGTGCCAGCAGCGTAGGCCCGACAGGCAGGAACACCGGGGAGCTGTTTTTT. This sequence joins TRBV7-8 and TRBJ2-2, with D perhaps TRBD1 (6 bases). CDR3 length: 17 residues. Trimming took off 5 bases at V and 1 base at J, with 17 bases between the two ends. The germline V gene has CDR1 SGHVS and CDR2 FQNEAQ.

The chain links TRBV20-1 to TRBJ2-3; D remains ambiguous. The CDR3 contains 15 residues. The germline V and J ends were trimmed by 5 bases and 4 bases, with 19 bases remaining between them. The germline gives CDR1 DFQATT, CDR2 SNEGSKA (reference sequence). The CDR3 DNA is TGCAGTGCTCCCCCTTCGAGCGTAGGTGCAGATACGCAGTATTTT. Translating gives CSAPPSSVGADTQYF.

CDR3 sequence (DNA): TGTGCCATCAGCATCGGAGCAGGGAGCCCCTATAATTTGCCGCTCCACTTT. Translating gives CAISIGAGSPYNLPLHF. The genes are TRBV10-3 and TRBJ1-6, with D perhaps matching TRBD1 (5 bases). Trimming took 6 bases from V and 16 from J, leaving 31 bases between them. Germline CDR1 ENHRY, CDR2 SYGVKD. CDR3 size: 17 residues.

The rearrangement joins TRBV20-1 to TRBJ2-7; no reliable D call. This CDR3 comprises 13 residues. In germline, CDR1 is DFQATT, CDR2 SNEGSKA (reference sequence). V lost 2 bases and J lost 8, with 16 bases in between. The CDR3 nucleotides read TGCAGTGCTAGACCCCGTTACAATGAGCAGCAGTACTTC. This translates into CSARPRYNEQQYF.

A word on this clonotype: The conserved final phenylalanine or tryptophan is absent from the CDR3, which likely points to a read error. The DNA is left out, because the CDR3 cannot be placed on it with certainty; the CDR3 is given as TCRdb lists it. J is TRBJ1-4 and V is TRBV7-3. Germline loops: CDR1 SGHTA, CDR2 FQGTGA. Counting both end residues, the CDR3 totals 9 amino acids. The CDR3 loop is CASSYSGDR.

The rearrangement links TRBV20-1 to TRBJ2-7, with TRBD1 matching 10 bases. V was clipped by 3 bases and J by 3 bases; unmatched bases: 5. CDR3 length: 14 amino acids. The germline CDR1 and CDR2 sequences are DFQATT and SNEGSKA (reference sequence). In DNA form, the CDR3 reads TGCAGTGCTAGGCCGGGACAGGGGAACTACGAGCAGTACTTC. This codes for CSARPGQGNYEQYF.

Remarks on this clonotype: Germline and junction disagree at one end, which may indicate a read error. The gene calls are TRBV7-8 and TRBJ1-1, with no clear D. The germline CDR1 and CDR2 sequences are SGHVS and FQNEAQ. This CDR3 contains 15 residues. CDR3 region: CASRPVHGGKLFFFF. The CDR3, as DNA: TGCGCCAGCAGACCCGTACACGGTGGAAAACTGTTTTTTTTCTTT.